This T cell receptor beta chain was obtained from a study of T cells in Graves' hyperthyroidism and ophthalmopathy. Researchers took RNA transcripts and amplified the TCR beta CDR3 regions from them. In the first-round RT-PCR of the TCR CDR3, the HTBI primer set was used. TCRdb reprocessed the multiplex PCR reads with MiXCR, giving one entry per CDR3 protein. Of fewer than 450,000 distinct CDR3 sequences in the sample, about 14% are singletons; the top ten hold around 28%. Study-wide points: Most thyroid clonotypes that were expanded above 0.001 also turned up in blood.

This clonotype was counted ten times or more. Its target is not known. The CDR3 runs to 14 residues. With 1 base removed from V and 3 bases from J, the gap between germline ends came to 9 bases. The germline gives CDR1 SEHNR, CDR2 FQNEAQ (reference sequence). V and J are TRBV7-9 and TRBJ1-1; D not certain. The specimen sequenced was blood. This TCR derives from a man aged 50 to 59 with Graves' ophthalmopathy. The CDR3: CASSLGRSHTEAFF. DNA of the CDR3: TGTGCCAGCAGCTTAGGTAGATCGCACACTGAAGCTTTCTTT.